The rows below give T cell receptor beta chains drawn from one sample of a study of blood T cell repertoires in COVID-19. TCRdb's copy holds only in-frame clones and misses some; the assay was immunoSEQ multiplex PCR. Here the sample spans under 250,000 clones, 81% being singletons. The sequenced sample consisted of PBMCs or T cells enriched from blood (not recorded which). These TCRs come from a woman in her forties or fifties with acute COVID-19. The CDR3 runs from the conserved cysteine through the conserved F or W. D genes are given only for firm matches. The size of a clone is reported for some rows only, either as once, few or many, or as a class for expanded clones.

V	J	size	D	length	DNA	CDR3
TRBV13	TRBJ1-4	-	-	18	TGTGCCAGCAGCTTGAGTGTCGCACAGGGATCAACTAATGAAAAACTGTTTTTT	CASSLSVAQGSTNEKLFF
TRBV28	TRBJ2-2	-	TRBD1	17	TGTGCCAGCAGTCTACCGGGACAGGGACTGAACACCGGGGAGCTGTTTTTT	CASSLPGQGLNTGELFF
TRBV11-2	TRBJ2-7	-	-	15	TGTGCCAGCAGCTTAGTAGGGGCGGACCGGTACGAGCAGTACTTC	CASSLVGADRYEQYF
TRBV5-6	TRBJ2-3	once	-	15	TGTGCCAGCATCCCCCTCGGCGGTAGCACAGATACGCAGTATTTT	CASIPLGGSTDTQYF
TRBV4-1	TRBJ2-2	-	TRBD2	18	TGCGCCAGCAGCCCGATCGGACTAGCGGGGGACAACACCGGGGAGCTGTTTTTT	CASSPIGLAGDNTGELFF
TRBV6-5	TRBJ2-7	-	-	11	TGTGCCAGCAAACATTCCTACGAGCAGTACTTC	CASKHSYEQYF
TRBV9	TRBJ1-1	-	-	13	TGTGCCAGCGCACAGGGATGGGACACTGAAGCTTTCTTT	CASAQGWDTEAFF
TRBV5-6	TRBJ2-7	few	TRBD1	14	TGTGCCAGCAGCCGACAGGGGGCGATCTACGAGCAGTACTTC	CASSRQGAIYEQYF
TRBV15	TRBJ1-4	-	-	12	TGTGCCACCAGCGGTCAGGGCAGAAAACTGTTTTTT	CATSGQGRKLFF
TRBV7-2	TRBJ1-6	-	TRBD1	15	TGTGCCAGCAGCCTACAGGGACAGGCGAATTCACCCCTCCACTTT	CASSLQGQANSPLHF
TRBV10-3	TRBJ2-3	-	-	15	TGTGCCATCCTCGAGAGGCGGGGTAACACAGATACGCAGTATTTT	CAILERRGNTDTQYF
TRBV21-1	TRBJ2-5	-	-	18	TGTGCCAGCAGCAAAGGGGGGCAGGGGGCGTACCACACCGAGACCCAGTACTTC	CASSKGGQGAYHTETQYF
TRBV20-1	TRBJ2-3	-	-	16	TGCAGTGCTAGTTTCTCTTGGCTAGCCGTCACAGATACGCAGTATTTT	CSASFSWLAVTDTQYF
TRBV13	TRBJ2-7	-	TRBD1	14	TGTGCCAGCAGCTCCTACGGGACAGCCTACGAGCAGTACTTC	CASSSYGTAYEQYF
TRBV27	TRBJ1-3	-	TRBD1	15	TGTGCCAGCAGTTCAGGGGGCTATTCTGGAAACACCATATATTTT	CASSSGGYSGNTIYF
TRBV3-1/TRBV3-2	TRBJ2-7	-	-	14	TGTGCCAGCAGCCAAGATCACATAACCTACGAGCAGTACTTC	CASSQDHITYEQYF
TRBV27	TRBJ2-5	-	TRBD2	15	TGTGCCAGCAGTTCGACTAGCGGGGGGTTTGAGACCCAGTACTTC	CASSSTSGGFETQYF
TRBV7-9	TRBJ2-5	once	TRBD1	15	TGTGCCAGCAGGAAAGGACAGGGGGCCTCAGAGACCCAGTACTTC	CASRKGQGASETQYF
TRBV29-1	TRBJ1-2	once	-	14	TGCAGCGTTGTGGGCAGGGGCTTCGGCTATGGCTACACCTTC	CSVVGRGFGYGYTF
TRBV29-1	TRBJ2-1	many	-	16	TGCAGCGCCAGTCGACCCGGGACAAGCTCCTACAATGAGCAGTTCTTC	CSASRPGTSSYNEQFF
TRBV28	TRBJ1-1	-	-	15	TGTGCCAGCAGTTTATCCACAGCCATGAACACTGAAGCTTTCTTT	CASSLSTAMNTEAFF
TRBV30	TRBJ1-1	few	TRBD1	13	TGTGCCTGGCGACAGGGGCCGGTCACTGAAGCTTTCTTT	CAWRQGPVTEAFF
TRBV28	TRBJ1-4	once	TRBD1	14	TGTGCCAGCCACGGGACAGGGGGAGGAGAAAAACTGTTTTTT	CASHGTGGGEKLFF
TRBV27	TRBJ1-4	-	-	14	TGTGCCAGCACGACTCATGCAACTAATGAAAAACTGTTTTTT	CASTTHATNEKLFF
TRBV7-2	TRBJ1-5	-	-	15	TGTGCCAGCAGCCTAGAATTGTTCAGTAATCAGCCCCAGCATTTT	CASSLELFSNQPQHF
TRBV6-5	TRBJ1-1	-	TRBD1	14	TGTGCCAGCAGTTACTCCACAGGGGTTGCTGAAGCTTTCTTT	CASSYSTGVAEAFF
TRBV4-1	TRBJ1-5	-	-	18	TGCGCCAGCAGCCAGAGGACAGTCCTCTCGCCTAGCAATCAGCCCCAGCATTTT	CASSQRTVLSPSNQPQHF
TRBV9	TRBJ1-1	-	-	13	TGTGCCAGCAGCGTAGGGCCGAACACTGAAGCTTTCTTT	CASSVGPNTEAFF
TRBV28	TRBJ2-2	-	-	15	TGTGCCAGCCGTAGGAGGGGGCTGAACACCGGGGAGCTGTTTTTT	CASRRRGLNTGELFF
TRBV19	TRBJ1-1	-	TRBD1	13	TGTGCCAGTATCGGGACAGGGGTCACTGAAGCTTTCTTT	CASIGTGVTEAFF
TRBV12-3/TRBV12-4	TRBJ1-2	-	TRBD1	13	TGTGCCAGCAGCCTGACAGGGCTTGGTGACTACACCTTC	CASSLTGLGDYTF
TRBV11-3	TRBJ2-3	-	-	18	TGTGCCAGCAGCTTTAGAACAGGGCGGGGGTACCTCACAGATACGCAGTATTTT	CASSFRTGRGYLTDTQYF
TRBV27	TRBJ1-5	-	TRBD1	13	TGTGCCAGCAGTTGGACAGGGTATCAGCCCCAGCATTTT	CASSWTGYQPQHF
TRBV9	TRBJ2-3	-	-	15	TGTGCCAGCAGCGTTTTGCTAGCAAGCACAGATACGCAGTATTTT	CASSVLLASTDTQYF
TRBV12-5	TRBJ2-3	-	TRBD2	19	TGTGCTAGTGGTTTCGAATTAGCTAGCGGGGCCCCTAGCACAGATACGCAGTATTTT	CASGFELASGAPSTDTQYF
TRBV2	TRBJ2-2	-	TRBD1	15	TGTGCCAGCAGTGGACAGGGGGCTGACACCGGGGAGCTGTTTTTT	CASSGQGADTGELFF
TRBV6-1	TRBJ2-3	-	-	15	TGTGCCAGCAGTGATTCGGGATGGCAGGTAGATACGCAGTATTTT	CASSDSGWQVDTQYF
TRBV6-5	TRBJ1-5	-	-	14	TGTGCCAGCAGTTACGGCGGGATCAATCAGCCCCAGCATTTT	CASSYGGINQPQHF
TRBV7-2	TRBJ2-7	-	-	11	TGTGCCAGCAGCGCCGACACGGAGCAGTACTTC	CASSADTEQYF
TRBV4-1	TRBJ2-4	-	TRBD2	19	TGCGCCAGCAGCCAAGAGGCTAGCGGGGGGGGACCGTCCAAAAACATTCAGTACTTC	CASSQEASGGGPSKNIQYF
TRBV7-9	TRBJ1-1	once	TRBD1	15	TGTGCCAGCAGCCAAACAGGGGTCGGGAACACTGAAGCTTTCTTT	CASSQTGVGNTEAFF
TRBV6-1	TRBJ1-2	-	TRBD1	14	TGTGCCAGCAGTGAACAGGGGGCAGGATATGGCTACACCTTC	CASSEQGAGYGYTF
TRBV4-2	TRBJ2-6	-	-	18	TGTGCCAGCAGCCAAGAGGAGGGCAGGAGCTCTGGGGCCAACGTCCTGACTTTC	CASSQEEGRSSGANVLTF
TRBV14	TRBJ1-1	few	TRBD1	16	TGTGCCAGCAGCCCAAACAGGGGTTTGGGGAACACTGAAGCTTTCTTT	CASSPNRGLGNTEAFF
TRBV28	TRBJ1-4	-	-	13	TGTGCCAGCAGACGGGCGGGTAATGAAAAACTGTTTTTT	CASRRAGNEKLFF
TRBV2	TRBJ2-7	-	TRBD1	13	TGTGCCAGCAGGACGACAGGGGTGAGCGAGCAGTACTTC	CASRTTGVSEQYF
TRBV28	TRBJ2-7	-	TRBD1	12	TGTGCCAGCACTTCAGGGGGCCATTGGCAGTACTTC	CASTSGGHWQYF
TRBV2	TRBJ2-7	once	TRBD1	14	TGTGCCAGCAAACTTACCGGGACAGGCTACGAGCAGTACTTC	CASKLTGTGYEQYF
TRBV7-9	TRBJ2-7	-	-	14	TGTGCCAGCAGCTCCGGCAGGACATCCTACGAGCAGTACTTC	CASSSGRTSYEQYF
TRBV7-2	TRBJ2-1	-	TRBD2	17	TGTGCCAGCAGCTTAGAGCCCGGGACTAGCGGGAGAGGTGAGCAGTTCTTC	CASSLEPGTSGRGEQFF
TRBV3-1/TRBV3-2	TRBJ2-5	-	TRBD1	15	TGTGCCAGCAGCCCCGGACAGGGGGTGGGAGAGACCCAGTACTTC	CASSPGQGVGETQYF